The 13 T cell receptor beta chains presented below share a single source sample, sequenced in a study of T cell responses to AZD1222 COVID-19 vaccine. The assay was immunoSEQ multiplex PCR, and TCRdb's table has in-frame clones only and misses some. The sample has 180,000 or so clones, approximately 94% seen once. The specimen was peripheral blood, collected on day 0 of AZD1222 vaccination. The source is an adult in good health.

The CDR3 DNA reads as TGTGCCAGCGGACTAGCGGGAGGATCTGAGCAGTTCTTC. As protein: CASGLAGGSEQFF. The chain has TRBV11-3 and TRBJ2-1, with TRBD2 identical over 14 bases. The CDR3 is made up of 13 amino acids. J gave up 9 bases and V 8 bases, and 3 bases lay outside the gene matches. The germline V gene has CDR1 SGHNT and CDR2 YENEEA.

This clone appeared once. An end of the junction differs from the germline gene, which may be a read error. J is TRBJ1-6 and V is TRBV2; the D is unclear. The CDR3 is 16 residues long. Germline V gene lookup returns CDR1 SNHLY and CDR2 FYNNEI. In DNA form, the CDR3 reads TGTGCCAGCCGTGATCGCTCCCTCGCCTATAATTCACCCCTCCACTTT. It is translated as CASRDRSLAYNSPLHF. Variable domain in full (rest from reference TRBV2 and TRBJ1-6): EPEVTQTPSHQVTQMGQEVILRCVPISNHLYFYWYRQILGQKVEFLVSFYNNEISEKSEIFDDQFSVERPDGSNFTLKIRSTKLEDSAMYFCASRDRSLAYNSPLHFGNGTRLTVT.

The CDR3 sequence: CASSQGSRGGQYGYTF. The CDR3 DNA reads as TGCGCCAGCAGCCAAGGCAGTCGGGGCGGGCAGTATGGCTACACCTTC. This rearrangement joins TRBV4-1 to TRBJ1-2; D possibly corresponds to TRBD1 (5 bases). Germline V gene lookup returns CDR1 MGHRA and CDR2 YSYEKL. The CDR3 spans 16 residues. Trimming pared 1 base from V and 5 bases from J, leaving 17 bases between.

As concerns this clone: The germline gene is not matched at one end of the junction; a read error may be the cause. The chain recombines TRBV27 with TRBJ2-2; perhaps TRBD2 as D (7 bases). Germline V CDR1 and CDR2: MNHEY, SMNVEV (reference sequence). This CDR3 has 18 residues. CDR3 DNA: TGTGTCAGCACCAGTTCCCAAAGGCGGGGGCAGAACACCGGGGAGCTGTTTTTT. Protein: CVSTSSQRRGQNTGELFF.

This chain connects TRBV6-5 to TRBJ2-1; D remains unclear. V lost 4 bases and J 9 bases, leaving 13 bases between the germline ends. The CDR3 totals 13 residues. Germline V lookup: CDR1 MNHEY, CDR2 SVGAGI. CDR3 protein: CASSSTSPGEQFF. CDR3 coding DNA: TGTGCCAGCAGTTCGACTTCACCTGGTGAGCAGTTCTTC.

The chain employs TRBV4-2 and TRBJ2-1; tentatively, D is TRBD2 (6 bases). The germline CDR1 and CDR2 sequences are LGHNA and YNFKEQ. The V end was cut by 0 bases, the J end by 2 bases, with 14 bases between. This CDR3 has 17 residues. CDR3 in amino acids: CASSQESQLAPYNEQFF. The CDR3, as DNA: TGTGCCAGCAGCCAAGAGTCTCAACTAGCCCCCTACAATGAGCAGTTCTTC.

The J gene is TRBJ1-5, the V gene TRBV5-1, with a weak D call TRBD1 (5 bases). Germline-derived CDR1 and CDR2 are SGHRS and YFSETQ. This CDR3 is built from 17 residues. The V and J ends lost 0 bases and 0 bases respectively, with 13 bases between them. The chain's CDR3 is CASSLVPGLSSNQPQHF. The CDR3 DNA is TGCGCCAGCAGCTTGGTTCCAGGGCTGTCTAGCAATCAGCCCCAGCATTTT.

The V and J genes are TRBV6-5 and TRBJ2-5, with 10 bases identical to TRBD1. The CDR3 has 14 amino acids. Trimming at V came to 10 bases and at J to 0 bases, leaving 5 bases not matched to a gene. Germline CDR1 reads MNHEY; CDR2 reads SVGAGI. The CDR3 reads CATGQGGDQETQYF. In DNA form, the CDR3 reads TGTGCCACCGGACAGGGGGGAGACCAAGAGACCCAGTACTTC.

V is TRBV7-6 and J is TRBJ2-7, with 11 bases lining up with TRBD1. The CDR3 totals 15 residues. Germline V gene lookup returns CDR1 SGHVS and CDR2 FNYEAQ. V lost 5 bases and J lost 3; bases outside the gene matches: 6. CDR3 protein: CASSLDRGPVYEQYF. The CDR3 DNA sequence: TGTGCCAGCAGCCTGGACAGGGGGCCAGTCTACGAGCAGTACTTC. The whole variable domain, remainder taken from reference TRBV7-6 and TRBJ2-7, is GAGVSQSPRYKVTKRGQDVALRCDPISGHVSLYWYRQALGQGPEFLTYFNYEAQQDKSGLPNDRFSAERPEGSISTLTIQRTEQRDSAMYRCASSLDRGPVYEQYFGPGTRLTVT.

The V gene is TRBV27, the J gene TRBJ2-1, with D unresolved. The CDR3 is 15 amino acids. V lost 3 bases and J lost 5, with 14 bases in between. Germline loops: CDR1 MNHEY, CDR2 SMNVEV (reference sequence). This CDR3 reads CASSFAAFRNNEQFF. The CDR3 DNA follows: TGTGCCAGCAGTTTCGCGGCGTTTCGGAACAATGAGCAGTTCTTC.

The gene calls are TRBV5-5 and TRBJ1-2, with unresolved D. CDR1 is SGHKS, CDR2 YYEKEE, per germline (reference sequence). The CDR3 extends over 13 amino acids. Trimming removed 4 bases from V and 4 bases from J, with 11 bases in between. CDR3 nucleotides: TGTGCCAGCAGCCCACAGAAACTCTATGGCTACACCTTC. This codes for CASSPQKLYGYTF.

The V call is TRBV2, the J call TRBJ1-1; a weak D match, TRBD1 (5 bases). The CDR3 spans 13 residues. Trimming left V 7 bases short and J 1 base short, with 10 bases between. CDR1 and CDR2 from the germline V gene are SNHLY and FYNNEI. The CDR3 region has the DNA TGTGCCAGCATCAGGGAGGCGAACACTGAAGCTTTCTTT. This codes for CASIREANTEAFF.

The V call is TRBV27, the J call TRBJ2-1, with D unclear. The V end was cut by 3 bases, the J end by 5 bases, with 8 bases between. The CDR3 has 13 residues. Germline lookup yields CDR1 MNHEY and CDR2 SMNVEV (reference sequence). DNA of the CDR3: TGTGCCAGCAGTTTTACGGCTAACAATGAGCAGTTCTTC. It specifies CASSFTANNEQFF.